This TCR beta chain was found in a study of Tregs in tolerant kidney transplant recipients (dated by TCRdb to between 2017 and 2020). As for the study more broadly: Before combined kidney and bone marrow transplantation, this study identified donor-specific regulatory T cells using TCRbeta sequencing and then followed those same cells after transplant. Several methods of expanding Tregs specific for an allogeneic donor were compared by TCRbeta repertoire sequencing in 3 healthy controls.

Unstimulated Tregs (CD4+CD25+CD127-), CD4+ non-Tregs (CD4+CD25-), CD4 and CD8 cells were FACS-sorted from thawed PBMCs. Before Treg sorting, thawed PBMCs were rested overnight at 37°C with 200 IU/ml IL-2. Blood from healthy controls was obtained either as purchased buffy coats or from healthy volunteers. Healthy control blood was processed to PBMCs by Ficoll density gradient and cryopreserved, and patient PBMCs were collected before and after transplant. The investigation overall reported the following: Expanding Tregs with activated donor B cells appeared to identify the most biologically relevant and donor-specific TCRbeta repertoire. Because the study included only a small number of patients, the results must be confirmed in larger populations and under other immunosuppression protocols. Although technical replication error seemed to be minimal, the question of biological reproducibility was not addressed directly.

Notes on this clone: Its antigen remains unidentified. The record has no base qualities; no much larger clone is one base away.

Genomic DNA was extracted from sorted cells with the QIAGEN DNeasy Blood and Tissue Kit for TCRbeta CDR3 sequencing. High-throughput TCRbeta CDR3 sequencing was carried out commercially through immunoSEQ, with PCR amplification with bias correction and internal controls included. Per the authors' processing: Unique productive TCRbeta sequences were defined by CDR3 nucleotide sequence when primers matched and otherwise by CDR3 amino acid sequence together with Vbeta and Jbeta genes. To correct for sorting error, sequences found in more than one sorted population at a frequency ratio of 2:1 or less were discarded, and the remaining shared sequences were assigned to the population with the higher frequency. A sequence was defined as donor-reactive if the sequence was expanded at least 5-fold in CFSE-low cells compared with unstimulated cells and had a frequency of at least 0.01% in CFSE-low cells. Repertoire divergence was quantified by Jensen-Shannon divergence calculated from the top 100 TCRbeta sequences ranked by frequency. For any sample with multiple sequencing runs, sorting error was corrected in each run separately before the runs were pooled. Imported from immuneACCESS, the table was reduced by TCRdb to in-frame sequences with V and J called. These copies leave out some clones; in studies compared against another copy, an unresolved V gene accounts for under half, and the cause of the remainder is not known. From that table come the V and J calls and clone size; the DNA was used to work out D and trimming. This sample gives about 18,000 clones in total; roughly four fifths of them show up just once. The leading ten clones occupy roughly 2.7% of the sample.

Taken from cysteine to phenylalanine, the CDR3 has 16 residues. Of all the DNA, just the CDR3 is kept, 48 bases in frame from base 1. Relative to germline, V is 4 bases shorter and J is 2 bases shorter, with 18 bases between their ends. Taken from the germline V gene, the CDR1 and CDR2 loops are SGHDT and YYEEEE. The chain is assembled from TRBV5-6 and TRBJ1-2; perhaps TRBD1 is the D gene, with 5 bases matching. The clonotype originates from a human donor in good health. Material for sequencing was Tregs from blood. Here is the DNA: TGTGCCAGCAGCCCAAATCTGGGGCAGTGGAACTATGGCTACACCTTC. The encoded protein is CASSPNLGQWNYGYTF. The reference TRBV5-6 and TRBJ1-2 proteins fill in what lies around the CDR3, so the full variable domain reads DAGVTQSPTHLIKTRGQQVTLRCSPKSGHDTVSWYQQALGQGPQFIFQYYEEEERQRGNFPDRFSGHQFPNYSSELNVNALLLGDSALYLCASSPNLGQWNYGYTFGSGTRLTVV.